This T cell receptor (beta chain) was found in a study of cytomegalovirus exposure and HLA in healthy donors. Of note for this clone: Its antigen is currently unknown.

Use of 60 Vbeta and 13 Jbeta primers characterized the PCR. Here immunoSEQ multiplex PCR was the method, and the copy in TCRdb shows in-frame clones only, minus some. The data show around 140,000 clones, over 75% seen once. Study outcomes and limitations: It was in a later analysis that TCR association rates were seen to vary by HLA locus, highest for DRB1 and lowest for HLA-C.

The receptor was isolated from a male donor in good health and CMV-seronegative. The specimen was PBMCs.

CDR3 sequence: CASSQEPGLYEQYF. The CDR3 nucleotides read TGCGCCAGCAGCCAAGAGCCGGGTCTCTACGAGCAGTACTTC. This chain uses TRBV4-1 with TRBJ2-5; the D is unclear. The DNA end favors TRBJ2-7, so the J call may be wrong. Germline V gives CDR1 MGHRA, CDR2 YSYEKL. The CDR3 has 14 residues.